This TCR beta chain was identified in a study of CD8 T cells in Susac syndrome. Overall study: At the time of blood draw, patients with Susac syndrome were therapy-naive, receiving corticosteroids, or receiving intravenous immunoglobulin alone.

On this clonotype: Antigen: not known.

Study observations and caveats: No clonal expansion appeared among CD4+ T cells in Susac patients.

Random hexamers primed reverse transcription of roughly 0.5 to 1 ug RNA. TCRdb reanalysed the immunoSEQ multiplex PCR reads using MiXCR and keeps one entry per CDR3 protein. The data hold more than 85,000 distinct CDR3 sequences, with 85% to 95% observed a single time. The sequence derives from a human donor with Susac syndrome. Sequenced: CD4+ T cells from PBMCs.

In DNA, the CDR3 is TGTGCCAGCAGCCCTGGAGGGCCCCTCCACTTT. This gives the protein CASSPGGPLHF. The chain couples TRBV6-5 to TRBJ1-6; the D is unclear. CDR3 length: 11 amino acids. The V gene lost 6 bases and the J gene lost 13 bases, with 10 bases spanning the gap. Germline V gene sequence: CDR1 MNHEY, CDR2 SVGAGI.